These 19 T cell receptor beta chains came from one sample sequenced in a study of naive and memory T cell subsets. Study conclusions and caveats: A few larger clonotypes appeared in naive repertoires, especially CD8, possibly memory cells re-expressing CD45RA.

What these receptors recognize is not known. An equimolar mix of two oligonucleotides served as the beta constant-region primer for TRBC1 and TRBC2. Four rounds of PCR amplified the ligated cDNA using nested alpha and beta constant-region primers plus SP2. TCRdb re-called the UMI-ligation and nested PCR reads through MiXCR, storing one row per CDR3 protein. This sample has approximately 150,000 distinct CDR3 sequences; over 20% occur once, and the top ten carry 0.085% to 0.11%. Sequenced material: naive CD4+ T cells from blood. All receptors derive from a human donor in good health.

The rearrangement links TRBV12-3 or TRBV12-4 to TRBJ1-5, with TRBD1 as a possible D gene (6 bases). There are 13 residues in the CDR3. V lost 5 bases and J lost 5, with 10 bases in between. The CDR3 region is CASSEQGYQPQHF. The DNA of the CDR3 is TGTGCCAGCAGTGAGCAGGGGTATCAGCCCCAGCATTTT.

The chain uses TRBV12-3 or TRBV12-4 and TRBJ2-2; D not certain. The CDR3 is made up of 16 amino acids. V dropped 2 bases and J dropped 2 bases, with 12 bases sitting between them. The CDR3 here is CASSLSGRTNTGELFF. In DNA, the CDR3 is TGTGCCAGCAGTTTATCGGGCAGAACAAACACCGGGGAGCTGTTTTTT.

The rearrangement links TRBV12-3 or TRBV12-4 to TRBJ2-5, with TRBD2 identical over 16 bases. The CDR3 totals 16 residues. J lost 5 bases, V lost 5 bases, and 5 bases had no gene match. CDR3 sequence (DNA): TGTGCCAGCAGTGGGACTAGCGGGAGGGCGTATGAGACCCAGTACTTC. Amino acid sequence: CASSGTSGRAYETQYF.

The chain uses TRBV27 and TRBJ2-7; perhaps TRBD1 as D (6 bases). This CDR3 comprises 14 residues. From germline, CDR1 is MNHEY and CDR2 SMNVEV (reference sequence). V was pared by 5 bases and J by 6 bases, with 17 bases between. The CDR3 protein is CASSQRWLGGEQYF. CDR3 coding DNA: TGTGCCAGCAGTCAACGATGGTTAGGGGGCGAGCAGTACTTC.

This clonotype was detected only a few times. The CDR3 loop is CASSFWLNEGEQYF. The CDR3 nucleotides are TGTGCCAGCAGTTTTTGGCTAAATGAGGGGGAGCAGTACTTC. This chain joins TRBV12-3 or TRBV12-4 and TRBJ2-7; D assignment may be TRBD1 or TRBD2 (5 bases each). This CDR3 comprises 14 residues. The germline V and J ends were trimmed by 3 bases and 7 bases, with 16 bases remaining between them.

This chain joins TRBV27 and TRBJ2-1; D might be TRBD2 (6 bases). Trimming cost V 4 bases and J 10 bases, with 17 bases left between them. This CDR3 spans 14 amino acids. Germline V lookup: CDR1 MNHEY, CDR2 SMNVEV (reference sequence). In DNA, the CDR3 is TGTGCCAGCAGTTCAAAGACTAGGTCAGGGGAGCAGTTCTTC. Amino acid sequence: CASSSKTRSGEQFF.

The table lists this clonotype with many counts. The chain joins TRBV9 to TRBJ2-3, with D unresolved. Between the trimmed V and J ends, which lost 0 bases and 0 bases, there was a span of 8 bases. The CDR3 extends over 15 amino acids. Germline CDR1 is SGDLS and CDR2 is YYNGEE. CDR3 residues: CASSVVPISTDTQYF. CDR3 nucleotide sequence: TGTGCCAGCAGCGTAGTCCCTATTAGCACAGATACGCAGTATTTT.

This clonotype was seen a few times. The V and J genes are TRBV6-5 and TRBJ2-5; 7 nucleotides align to TRBD2. The germline V gene has CDR1 MNHEY and CDR2 SVGAGI. The J segment lost 5 bases and the V segment lost 7 bases, leaving 16 bases of the junction unmatched. This CDR3 contains 16 residues. In nucleotides, the CDR3 is TGTGCCAGCACCTTCAGCCGCGGGAGCGGAGGGGAGACCCAGTACTTC. Protein product: CASTFSRGSGGETQYF.

The V and J genes are TRBV7-3 and TRBJ2-1; 7 bases match TRBD2. Germline values: CDR1 SGHTA, CDR2 FQGTGA. This CDR3 is 16 amino acids long. V dropped 6 bases and J dropped 6; count of bases not matched to a gene: 14. The CDR3 bases are TGTGCCAGCAGACAGACTAGCTCCCCCTGGGGCAATGAGCAGTTCTTC. Protein: CASRQTSSPWGNEQFF.

This clonotype was picked up a small number of times. The J gene is TRBJ2-1, the V gene TRBV12-3 or TRBV12-4; D not certain. The CDR3 contains 14 residues. The germline V and J ends were trimmed by 2 bases and 5 bases, with 10 bases remaining between them. CDR3 in amino acids: CASSLSLLDNEQFF. CDR3 DNA: TGTGCCAGCAGTTTAAGTCTATTGGACAATGAGCAGTTCTTC.

Comment on this clonotype: An end of the junction does not agree with germline; a read error may underlie this. The J gene is TRBJ2-1, the V gene TRBV11-2; D not resolved. The CDR3 has 10 amino acids. Per the germline V gene, CDR1 is SGHAT and CDR2 is FQNNGV. CDR3 residues: CASSLDPVLF. In DNA, the CDR3 is TGTGCCAGCAGCTTAGATCCGGTCCTCTTC.

In its sample, this clonotype was seen a few times. The chain has TRBV5-1 and TRBJ2-7; no definite D call. Deletions cut 0 bases from V and 6 bases from J, with 13 bases between. CDR3 length: 14 amino acids. Per the germline V gene, CDR1 is SGHRS and CDR2 is YFSETQ. The CDR3 sequence: CASSLGTPAREQYF. The CDR3 DNA reads TGCGCCAGCAGCTTGGGGACCCCGGCGCGCGAGCAGTACTTC. Looking up the rest from reference TRBV5-1 and TRBJ2-7 gives the full variable domain: KAGVTQTPRYLIKTRGQQVTLSCSPISGHRSVSWYQQTPGQGLQFLFEYFSETQRNKGNFPGRFSGRQFSNSRSEMNVSTLELGDSALYLCASSLGTPAREQYFGPGTRLTVT.

This chain connects TRBV7-3 to TRBJ2-1; TRBD2 matches 7 bases. Germline V gene sequence: CDR1 SGHTA, CDR2 FQGTGA. The ends lost 2 bases at V and 5 bases at J; junction bases unmatched: 9. CDR3 length: 16 amino acids. For the CDR3, the DNA is TGTGCCAGCAGCTTATCGCTAGCGGATAATCACAATGAGCAGTTCTTC. It is translated as CASSLSLADNHNEQFF.

This clonotype was detected a few times. This chain links TRBV9 with TRBJ2-7; D not resolved. The CDR3 loop spans 14 amino acids. V was cut by 4 bases and J by 0 bases, with 11 bases left in between. Germline CDR1 is SGDLS and CDR2 is YYNGEE. The CDR3 loop reads CASSMDGASYEQYF. In DNA, the CDR3 is TGTGCCAGCAGCATGGACGGAGCCTCCTACGAGCAGTACTTC.

This clonotype has just a few counts. The rearrangement links TRBV20-1 to TRBJ2-5, with D possibly matching TRBD1 (5 bases). This CDR3 region has 12 residues. Trimming removed 6 bases from V and 2 bases from J, with 10 bases in between. Germline lookup yields CDR1 DFQATT and CDR2 SNEGSKA (reference sequence). The CDR3 bases are TGCAGTGCCGTGACAGTACAAGAGACCCAGTACTTC. Protein product: CSAVTVQETQYF.

This sequence joins TRBV18 and TRBJ1-3; maybe TRBD1 (5 bases). The CDR3 spans 16 residues. V gave up 1 base and J gave up 4 bases, with 14 bases separating them. Germline V CDR1 and CDR2: KGHSH, LQKENI. The DNA for the CDR3 is TGTGCCAGCTCACCACTCGCCGGGGCCGACGGAAACACCATATATTTT. Amino acid sequence: CASSPLAGADGNTIYF.

This clonotype was seen a handful of times. The chain has TRBV9 and TRBJ2-2; D not resolved. The length of the CDR3 is 19 residues. V gave up 0 bases and J gave up 1 base, with 19 bases separating them. CDR1 SGDLS and CDR2 YYNGEE come from the germline V gene. CDR3: CASSVALLRNNLNTGELFF. The CDR3 DNA is TGTGCCAGCAGCGTAGCCCTACTGCGCAATAACCTGAACACCGGGGAGCTGTTTTTT.

As for this clonotype: The junction differs from germline at one of its ends, possibly a read error. The V and J genes are TRBV5-1 and TRBJ2-3; TRBD1 might be the D (6 bases). The CDR3 is made up of 15 amino acids. Germline loops: CDR1 SGHRS, CDR2 YFSETQ. CDR3: CASSLLGRGTDTQYF. In DNA, the CDR3 is TGCGCCAGCAGCTTGTTGGGCAGGGGCACCGATACGCAGTATTTT.

The chain links TRBV3-1 to TRBJ2-1; D is possibly TRBD2 (5 bases). Germline V gene data show CDR1 as LGHDT and CDR2 as YNNKEL (reference sequence). V shed 1 base and J shed 14 bases, with 12 bases lying between them. The CDR3 is 12 residues long. The CDR3 protein is CASSQALGREFF. The CDR3 DNA is TGTGCCAGCAGCCAAGCTCTAGGGCGGGAGTTCTTC.